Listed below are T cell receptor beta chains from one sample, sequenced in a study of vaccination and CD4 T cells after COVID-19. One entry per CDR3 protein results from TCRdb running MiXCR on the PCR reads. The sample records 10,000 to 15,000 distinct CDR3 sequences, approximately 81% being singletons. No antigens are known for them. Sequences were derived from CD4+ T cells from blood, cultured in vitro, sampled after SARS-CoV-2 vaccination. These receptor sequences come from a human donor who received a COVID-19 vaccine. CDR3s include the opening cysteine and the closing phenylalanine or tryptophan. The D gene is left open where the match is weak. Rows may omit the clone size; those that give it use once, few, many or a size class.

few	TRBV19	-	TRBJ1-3	CASSPGGRNTIYF	TGTGCCAGTAGTCCCGGCGGCAGAAACACCATATATTTT
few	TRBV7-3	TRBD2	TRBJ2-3	CASSPRVGGGTDTQYF	TGTGCCAGCAGCCCTAGGGTGGGCGGGGGTACAGATACGCAGTATTTT
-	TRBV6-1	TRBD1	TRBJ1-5	CASSHGTGIADTQHF	TGTGCCAGCAGTCACGGGACAGGGATCGCAGATACGCAGCATTTT
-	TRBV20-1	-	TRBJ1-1	CSARGQNTEAFF	TGCAGTGCTAGGGGACAGAACACTGAAGCTTTCTTT
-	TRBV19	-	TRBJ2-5	CASNRDTWEETQYF	TGTGCCAGTAATCGGGACACCTGGGAAGAGACCCAGTACTTC
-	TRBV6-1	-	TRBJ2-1	CASSEKVRGGDEQFF	TGTGCCAGCAGTGAAAAAGTTAGGGGGGGCGATGAGCAGTTCTTC
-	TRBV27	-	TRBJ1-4	CASSLLGGAGEKLFF	TGTGCCAGCAGCCTCCTGGGGGGGGCAGGGGAAAAACTGTTTTTT
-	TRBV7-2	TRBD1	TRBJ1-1	CASILALQGAETEAFF	TGTGCCAGCATCTTAGCACTCCAGGGGGCGGAAACTGAAGCTTTCTTT
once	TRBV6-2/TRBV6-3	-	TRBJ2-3	CASSYGGGSDRTDTQYF	TGTGCCAGCAGTTATGGGGGGGGCTCCGACCGCACAGATACGCAGTATTTT
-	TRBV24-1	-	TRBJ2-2	CATSDFSLNTGELFF	TGTGCCACCAGTGATTTTTCCTTGAACACCGGGGAGCTGTTTTTT
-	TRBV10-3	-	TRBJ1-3	CAISEGSSGNTIYF	TGTGCCATCAGTGAAGGGAGCTCTGGAAACACCATATATTTT
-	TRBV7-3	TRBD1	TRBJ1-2	CASSLNSGQEFNYGYTF	TGTGCCAGCAGCTTAAATTCCGGACAGGAGTTTAACTATGGCTACACCTTC
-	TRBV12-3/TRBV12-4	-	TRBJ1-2	CASSLYRDGYTF	TGTGCCAGCAGTTTATACAGGGATGGCTACACCTTC
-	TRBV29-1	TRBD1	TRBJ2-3	CSVGTADTQYF	TGCAGCGTGGGGACAGCAGATACGCAGTATTTT
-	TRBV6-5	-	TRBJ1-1	CASSLRGDLNTEAFF	TGTGCCAGCAGTTTACGGGGAGACTTGAACACTGAAGCTTTCTTT
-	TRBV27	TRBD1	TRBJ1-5	CASRSTVRGRGNQPQHF	TGTGCCAGCAGAAGCACAGTCAGGGGGCGCGGAAATCAGCCCCAGCATTTT
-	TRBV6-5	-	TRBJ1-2	CASSSYGLGGYTF	TGTGCCAGCAGTTCTTACGGACTTGGTGGCTACACCTTC
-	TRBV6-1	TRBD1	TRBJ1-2	CASSTSRTDRVAYGYTF	TGTGCCAGCAGTACTAGTCGAACCGACAGGGTCGCCTATGGCTACACCTTC
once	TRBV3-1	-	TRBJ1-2	CASSQHGGSDSYYGYTF	TGTGCCAGCAGCCAACACGGGGGTAGCGACAGCTACTATGGCTACACCTTC
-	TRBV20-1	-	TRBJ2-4	CSARGTRNDIQYF	TGCAGTGCTAGAGGGACTCGCAACGACATTCAGTACTTC
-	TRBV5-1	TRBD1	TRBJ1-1	CASSFSVGQAWAFF	TGCGCCAGCAGCTTCTCCGTCGGACAGGCCTGGGCTTTCTTT
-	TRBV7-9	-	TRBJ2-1	CASSLGNEQFF	TGTGCCAGCAGTCTAGGTAATGAGCAGTTCTTC
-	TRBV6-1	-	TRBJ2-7	CASSESPANSYEQYF	TGTGCCAGCAGTGAATCTCCGGCCAACTCCTACGAGCAGTACTTC
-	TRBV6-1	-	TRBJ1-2	CASSEVSQGHYGYTF	TGTGCCAGCAGTGAAGTTTCCCAGGGACATTATGGCTACACCTTC
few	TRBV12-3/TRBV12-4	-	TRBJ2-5	CASSPPGLYWETQYF	TGTGCCAGCAGTCCCCCGGGCCTATATTGGGAGACCCAGTACTTC
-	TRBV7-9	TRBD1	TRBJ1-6	CASSPGQGSYNSPLHF	TGTGCCAGCAGCCCGGGACAGGGGTCCTATAATTCACCCCTCCACTTT